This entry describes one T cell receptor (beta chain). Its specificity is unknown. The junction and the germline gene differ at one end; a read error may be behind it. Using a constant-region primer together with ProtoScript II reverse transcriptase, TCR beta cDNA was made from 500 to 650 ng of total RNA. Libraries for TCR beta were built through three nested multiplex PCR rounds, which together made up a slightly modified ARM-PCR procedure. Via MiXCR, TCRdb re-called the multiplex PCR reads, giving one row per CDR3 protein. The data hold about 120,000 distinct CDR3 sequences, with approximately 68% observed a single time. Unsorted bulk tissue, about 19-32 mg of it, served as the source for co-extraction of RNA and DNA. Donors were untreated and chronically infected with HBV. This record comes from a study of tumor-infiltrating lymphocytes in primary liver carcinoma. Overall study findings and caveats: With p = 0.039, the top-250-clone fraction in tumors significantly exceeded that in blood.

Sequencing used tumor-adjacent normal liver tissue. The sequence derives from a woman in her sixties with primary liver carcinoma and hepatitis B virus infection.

Here the CDR3 reads CASIGPGGYTGAFF. CDR3 DNA: TGTGCCAGCATCGGCCCCGGGGGGTACACTGGAGCTTTCTTT. The chain is built from TRBV28 and TRBJ1-1, with D perhaps TRBD1 (5 bases). In germline, CDR1 is MDHEN, CDR2 SYDVKM. The CDR3 extends over 14 amino acids.